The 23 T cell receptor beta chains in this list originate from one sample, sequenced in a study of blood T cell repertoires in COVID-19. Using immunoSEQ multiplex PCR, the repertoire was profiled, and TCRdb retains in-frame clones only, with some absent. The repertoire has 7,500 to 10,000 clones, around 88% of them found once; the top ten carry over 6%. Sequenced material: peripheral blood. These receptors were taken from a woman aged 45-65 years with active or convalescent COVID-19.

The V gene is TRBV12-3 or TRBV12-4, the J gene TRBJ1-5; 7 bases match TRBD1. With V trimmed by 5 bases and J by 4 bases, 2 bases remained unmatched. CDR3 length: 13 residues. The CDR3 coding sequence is TGTGCCAGCAGTACAGGGGAAAATCAGCCCCAGCATTTT. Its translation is CASSTGENQPQHF.

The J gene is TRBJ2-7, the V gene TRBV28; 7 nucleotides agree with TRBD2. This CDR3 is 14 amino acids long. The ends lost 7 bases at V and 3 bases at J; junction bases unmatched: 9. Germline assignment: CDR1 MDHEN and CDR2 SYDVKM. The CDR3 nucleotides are TGTGCCAGCACCCGGGGGGTGCTCGGCTACGAGCAGTACTTC. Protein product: CASTRGVLGYEQYF.

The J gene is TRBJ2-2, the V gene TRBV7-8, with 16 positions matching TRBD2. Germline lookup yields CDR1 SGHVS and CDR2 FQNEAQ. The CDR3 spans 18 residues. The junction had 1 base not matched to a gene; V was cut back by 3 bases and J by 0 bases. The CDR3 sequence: CASSFGTSGGANTGELFF. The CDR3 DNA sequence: TGTGCCAGCAGCTTCGGGACTAGCGGGGGGGCGAACACCGGGGAGCTGTTTTTT.

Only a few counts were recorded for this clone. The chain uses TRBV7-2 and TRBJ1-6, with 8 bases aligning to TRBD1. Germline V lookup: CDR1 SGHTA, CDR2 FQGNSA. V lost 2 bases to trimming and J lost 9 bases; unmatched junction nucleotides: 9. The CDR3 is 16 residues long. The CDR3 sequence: CASSLNGQGLGSPLHF. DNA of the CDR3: TGTGCCAGCAGCTTAAACGGACAGGGATTAGGTTCACCCCTCCACTTT.

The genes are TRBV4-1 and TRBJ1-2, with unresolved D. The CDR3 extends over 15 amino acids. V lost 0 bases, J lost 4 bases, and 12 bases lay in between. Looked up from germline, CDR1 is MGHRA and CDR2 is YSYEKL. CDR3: CASSQDPVSPYGYTF. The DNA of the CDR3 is TGCGCCAGCAGCCAAGATCCGGTGTCTCCCTATGGCTACACCTTC.

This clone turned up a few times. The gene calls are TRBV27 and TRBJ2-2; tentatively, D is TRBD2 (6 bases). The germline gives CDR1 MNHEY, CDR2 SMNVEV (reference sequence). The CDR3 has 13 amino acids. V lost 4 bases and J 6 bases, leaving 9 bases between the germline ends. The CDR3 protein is CASSWDSAGELFF. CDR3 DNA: TGTGCCAGCAGTTGGGACTCGGCCGGGGAGCTGTTTTTT.

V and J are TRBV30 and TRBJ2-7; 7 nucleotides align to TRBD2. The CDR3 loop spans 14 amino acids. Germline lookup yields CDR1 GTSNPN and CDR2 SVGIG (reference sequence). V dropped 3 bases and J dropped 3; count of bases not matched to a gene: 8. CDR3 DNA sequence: TGTGCCTGGAGGGCTAGCGGAGCAGGCTACGAGCAGTACTTC. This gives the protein CAWRASGAGYEQYF.

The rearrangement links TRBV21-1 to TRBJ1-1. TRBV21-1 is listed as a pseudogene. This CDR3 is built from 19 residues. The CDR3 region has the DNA TGTGCCAGCAGCAAAGAAGGTGGCAGACGGACTGAGGGTTGGACTGAAGCTTTCTTT. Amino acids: CASSKEGGRRTEGWTEAFF.

DNA for the CDR3: TGTGCCAGCAGCCCCCAGGGGGCGGGAGATACGCAGTATTTT. Protein product: CASSPQGAGDTQYF. The chain recombines TRBV3-1 (or the pseudogene TRBV3-2) with TRBJ2-3; 8 bases line up with TRBD1. CDR1 LGHDT and CDR2 YNNKEL come from the germline V gene (reference sequence). The junction had 5 bases not matched to a gene; V was cut back by 4 bases and J by 5 bases. This CDR3 contains 14 residues.

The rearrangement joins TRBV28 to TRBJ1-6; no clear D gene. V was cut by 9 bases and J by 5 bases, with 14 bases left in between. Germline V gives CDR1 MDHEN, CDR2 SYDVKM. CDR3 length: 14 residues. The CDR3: CASSSGLNNSPLHF. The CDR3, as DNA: TGTGCCAGTAGCAGCGGGTTGAATAATTCACCCCTCCACTTT.

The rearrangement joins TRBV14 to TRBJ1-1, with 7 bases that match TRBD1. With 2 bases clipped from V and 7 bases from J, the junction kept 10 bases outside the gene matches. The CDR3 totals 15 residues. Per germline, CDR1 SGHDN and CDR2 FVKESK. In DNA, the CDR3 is TGTGCCAGCAGCCAACAACCGGGACAGAGGGGTGAAGCTTTCTTT. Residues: CASSQQPGQRGEAFF.

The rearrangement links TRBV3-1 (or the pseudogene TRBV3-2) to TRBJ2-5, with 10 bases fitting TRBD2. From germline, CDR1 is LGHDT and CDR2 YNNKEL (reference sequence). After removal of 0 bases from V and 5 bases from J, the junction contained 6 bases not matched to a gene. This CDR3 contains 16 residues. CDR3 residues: CASSQEGTSEGETQYF. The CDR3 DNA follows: TGTGCCAGCAGCCAAGAAGGGACTAGCGAGGGGGAGACCCAGTACTTC.

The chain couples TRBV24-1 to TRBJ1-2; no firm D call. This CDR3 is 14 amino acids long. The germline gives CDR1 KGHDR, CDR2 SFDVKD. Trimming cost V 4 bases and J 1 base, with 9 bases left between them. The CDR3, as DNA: TGTGCCACCAGTGAGGGCATATATAACTATGGCTACACCTTC. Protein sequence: CATSEGIYNYGYTF.

The CDR3 loop is CASSTAGGTSYEQYF. CDR3 nucleotides: TGTGCCAGCAGTACGGCAGGGGGGACTTCCTACGAGCAGTACTTC. This chain connects TRBV7-9 to TRBJ2-7; D may be TRBD1 (7 bases). V was clipped by 6 bases and J by 1 base, with 16 bases between them. Germline V gene data show CDR1 as SEHNR and CDR2 as FQNEAQ (reference sequence). CDR3 length: 15 amino acids.

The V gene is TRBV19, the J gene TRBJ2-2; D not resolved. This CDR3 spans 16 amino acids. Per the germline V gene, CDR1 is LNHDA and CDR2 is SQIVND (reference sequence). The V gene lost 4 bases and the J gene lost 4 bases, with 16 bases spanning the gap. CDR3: CASSTWPSPGTGELFF. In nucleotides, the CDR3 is TGTGCCAGTAGTACGTGGCCGAGCCCGGGCACCGGGGAGCTGTTTTTT.

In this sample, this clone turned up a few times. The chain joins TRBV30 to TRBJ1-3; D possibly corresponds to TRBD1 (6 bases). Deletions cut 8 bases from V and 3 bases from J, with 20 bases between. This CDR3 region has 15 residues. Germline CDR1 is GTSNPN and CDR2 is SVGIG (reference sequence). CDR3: CAQSSRGPFGNTIYF. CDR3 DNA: TGTGCCCAAAGTAGCAGGGGACCATTTGGAAACACCATATATTTT.

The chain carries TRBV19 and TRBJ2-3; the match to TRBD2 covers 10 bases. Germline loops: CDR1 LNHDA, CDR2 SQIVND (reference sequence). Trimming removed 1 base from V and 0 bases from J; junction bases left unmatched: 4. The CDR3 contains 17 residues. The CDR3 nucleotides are TGTGCCAGTAGTATAGGGCTAGCGGGAGATAGCACAGATACGCAGTATTTT. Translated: CASSIGLAGDSTDTQYF.

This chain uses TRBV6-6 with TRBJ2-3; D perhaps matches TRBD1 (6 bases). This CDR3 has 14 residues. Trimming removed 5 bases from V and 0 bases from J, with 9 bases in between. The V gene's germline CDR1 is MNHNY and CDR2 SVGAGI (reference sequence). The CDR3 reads CASSHRGSTDTQYF. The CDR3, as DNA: TGTGCCAGCAGTCATAGGGGGAGCACAGATACGCAGTATTTT.

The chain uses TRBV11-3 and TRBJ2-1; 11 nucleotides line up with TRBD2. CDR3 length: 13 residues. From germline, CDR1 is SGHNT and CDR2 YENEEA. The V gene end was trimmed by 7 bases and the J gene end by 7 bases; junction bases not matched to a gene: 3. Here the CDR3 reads CASKGLADNEQFF. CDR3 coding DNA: TGTGCCAGCAAGGGACTAGCGGATAATGAGCAGTTCTTC.

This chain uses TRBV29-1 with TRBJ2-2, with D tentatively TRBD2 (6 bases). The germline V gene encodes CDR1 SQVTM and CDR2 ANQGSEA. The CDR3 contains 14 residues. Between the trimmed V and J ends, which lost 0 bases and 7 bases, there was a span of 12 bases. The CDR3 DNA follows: TGCAGCGTTGAAGATCAGGAGGGGCACGGGGAGCTGTTTTTT. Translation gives CSVEDQEGHGELFF.

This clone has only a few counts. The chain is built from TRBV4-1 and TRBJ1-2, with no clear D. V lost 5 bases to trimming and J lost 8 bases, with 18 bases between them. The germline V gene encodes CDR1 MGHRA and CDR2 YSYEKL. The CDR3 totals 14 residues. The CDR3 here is CASSSLGEGSGYTF. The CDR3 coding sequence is TGCGCCAGCAGCTCCCTCGGGGAGGGCTCAGGCTACACCTTC.

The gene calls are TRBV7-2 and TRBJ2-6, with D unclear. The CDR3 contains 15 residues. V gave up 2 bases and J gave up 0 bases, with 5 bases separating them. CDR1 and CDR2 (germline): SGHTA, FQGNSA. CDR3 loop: CASSLTASGANVLTF. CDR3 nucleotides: TGTGCCAGCAGCTTAACAGCCTCTGGGGCCAACGTCCTGACTTTC.

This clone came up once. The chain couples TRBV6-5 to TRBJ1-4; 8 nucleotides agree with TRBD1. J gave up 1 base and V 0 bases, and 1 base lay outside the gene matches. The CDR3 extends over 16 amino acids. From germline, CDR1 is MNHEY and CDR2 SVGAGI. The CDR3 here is CASSYSTGGTNEKLFF. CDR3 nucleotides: TGTGCCAGCAGTTACTCTACAGGGGGAACTAATGAAAAACTGTTTTTT.